This paragraph covers one T cell receptor (beta chain) sequence. Its antigen is not yet known. No much larger clone is present one base from it, and per-base qualities are unavailable. In the germline V gene, CDR1 corresponds to KGHSH and CDR2 to LQKENI. V gives up 6 bases and J gives up 7 bases, and the segment between their germline ends measures 13 bases. Its CDR3 holds 14 amino acids, cysteine through phenylalanine. Just CDR3 DNA is preserved here, 42 bases in frame from base 1. Systemically healthy Caucasian individuals from Russia, 35 to 50 in total and aged about 6 to 90 years, were included as donors. Each donor gave about 9.7 milliliters of peripheral blood, drawn into EDTA-treated Vacutainer tubes. PBMCs were isolated by Ficoll-Paque density-gradient centrifugation, with at least 7 million obtained per sample. Total RNA, at least 5 micrograms per sample, was extracted from PBMCs with Trizol reagent. The percentages of naive CD45RAhigh/CD27high T cells were determined by flow cytometry on a PBMC aliquot from every donor.

The record originates from a study of blood T cells in healthy people across ages (dated by TCRdb to the mid-2010s). With regard to the full study: In model experiments, template switching captured about one uniquely barcoded TCR beta cDNA molecule for every two T cells. The study measured age-related changes in TCR beta repertoire diversity using deep sequencing normalized with unique cDNA molecular identifiers. The donors were split into four age groups: young (average around 17 years), middle-aged (nearly 40), aged (about 56) and long-lived (approximately 80). To avoid experimental bias, donors of different ages were spread randomly across the sequencing lanes. For two donors (one aged 18 to 30 and one aged 80 or older), the study analyzed two additional independent replicas of 1 million unique cDNA reads from the same blood draw. General findings and caveats noted by the study authors: Compared with the aged group, more naive CD4+ T cells, fewer expanded clones and increased TCR diversity were shown by the long-lived group, suggesting age selection. A strong correlation was found between observed TCR beta diversity and the percentage of naive T cells measured by flow cytometry. Because profiling used bulk unsorted PBMCs, naive and antigen-experienced compartments could not be compared conclusively. Observed TCR beta diversity per million T cells fell roughly linearly with age, and a significant reduction was already apparent by age roughly 40. Because the CMV infection status of the donors was unknown, age-related changes in expanded clonotypes may potentially have been confounded. Estimates of total diversity based on one million sequenced T cells were considered lower bounds and underestimates.

Receptor libraries were prepared by 5' RACE. TCRdb records Illumina HiSeq 2500 as the sequencer. A second PCR of 7 to 11 cycles was performed with a sample-barcoded 5' primer and a J-beta primer mix. Each TCR beta cDNA molecule received a unique molecular identifier from a template-switch 5' adaptor carrying 12 random nucleotides. Each sample yielded at least 2.5 million CDR3-containing paired-end reads. All of the RNA was converted into first-strand cDNA using the Mint cDNA synthesis kit, with a TRBC-specific oligonucleotide serving as the primer. Following uracil-DNA glycosylase treatment, all cDNA underwent a first 18-cycle PCR with the universal primers M1SS and BC2_uni_R. Under the source paper's analysis protocol: For normalization, 1 million high-quality reads, each with a distinct molecular identifier, were randomly selected from each sample. Instead of being binned into consensus sequences, reads with shared molecular identifiers were discarded. CDR3 identification, clonotype clustering and error correction used MiTCR with a Q25 quality threshold and the strictest error-elimination algorithm. Lower-bound total TCR beta diversity was estimated with a nonparametric unseen species model using Euler transformation. TCRdb trimmed the raw reads at Q25, called clones with MiXCR and kept productive beta chains. For every CDR3 protein sequence, its rows merge into one entry that carries the most common genes and DNA. TCRdb, rather than the study authors, made the V and J calls. For this sample there are about 830,000 distinct CDR3 sequences; more than 45% appear just once. The ten largest clones represent about 20% of the sample.

The chain links TRBV18 with TRBJ1-6, with TRBD1 perhaps the D gene, on 5 matching bases. The sequenced material came from blood. The TCR sequence derives from a man under 40 in good health. The CDR3 reads as follows: CASSRGTENSPLHF. The base sequence is TGTGCCAGCTCCCGCGGGACGGAAAATTCACCCCTCCACTTT.